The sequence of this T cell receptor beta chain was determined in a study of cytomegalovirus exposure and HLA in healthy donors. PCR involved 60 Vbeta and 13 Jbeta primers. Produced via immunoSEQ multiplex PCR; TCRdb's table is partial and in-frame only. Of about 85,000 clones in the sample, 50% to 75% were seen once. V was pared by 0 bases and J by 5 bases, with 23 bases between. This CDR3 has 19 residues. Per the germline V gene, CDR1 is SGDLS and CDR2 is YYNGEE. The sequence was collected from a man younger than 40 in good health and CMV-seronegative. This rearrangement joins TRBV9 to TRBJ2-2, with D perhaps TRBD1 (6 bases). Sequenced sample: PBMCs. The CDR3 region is CASSVARTETPVKTGELFF. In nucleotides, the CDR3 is TGTGCCAGCAGCGTAGCGCGGACAGAAACCCCGGTTAAGACCGGGGAGCTGTTTTTT.